The 8 T cell receptor beta chains in this list originate from one sample, sequenced in a study of monozygotic twins with inflammatory bowel disease. TCRdb reanalyzed the 5' RACE reads and collapses them to one entry per CDR3 protein, without DNA. Its clone listing holds 200,000 to 250,000 distinct CDR3 sequences. Sequencing input: blood. These TCRs come from a human donor with ulcerative colitis or Crohn's disease, or a healthy co-twin of an affected twin (not recorded which).

Here the CDR3 reads CASSTSRTRQETQYF. This chain links TRBV6-2 or TRBV6-3 with TRBJ2-5. CDR1 MNHEY and CDR2 SVGEGT come from the germline V gene. The CDR3 has 15 amino acids.

This rearrangement joins TRBV7-2 to TRBJ1-5; the TCRdb D gene call, TRBD1, has no DNA to confirm it. This CDR3 comprises 13 residues. Germline lookup yields CDR1 SGHTA and CDR2 FQGNSA. The CDR3: CASSSYRGQPQHF. Supplemented by reference TRBV7-2 and TRBJ1-5, the full variable domain reads GAGVSQSPSNKVTEKGKDVELRCDPISGHTALYWYRQSLGQGLEFLIYFQGNSAPDKSGLPSDRFSAERTGGSVSTLTIQRTQQEDSAVYLCASSSYRGQPQHFGDGTRLSIL.

This chain connects TRBV5-6 to TRBJ2-7; TCRdb gives TRBD1 as the D gene, but with no DNA this cannot be confirmed. The CDR3 runs 16 residues. Germline CDR1 reads SGHDT; CDR2 reads YYEEEE. This CDR3 reads CASSYSPGTGYYEQYF.

J is TRBJ2-3 and V is TRBV5-1; no DNA is available, so the TRBD2 call from TCRdb remains unchecked. The CDR3 covers 13 residues. Germline V gene data show CDR1 as SGHRS and CDR2 as YFSETQ. CDR3 protein: CASSFRAPDTQYF.

This chain joins TRBV7-3 and TRBJ1-1; TCRdb indicates TRBD1, and absent DNA this call remains unverified. The CDR3 is made up of 14 amino acids. The V gene's germline CDR1 is SGHTA and CDR2 FQGTGA. CDR3: CASSLAGAQGEAFF.

This chain connects TRBV9 to TRBJ2-6; the D gene TCRdb calls, TRBD1, cannot be checked with no DNA. The CDR3 spans 17 residues. CDR1 is SGDLS and CDR2 is YYNGEE in the germline V gene. The CDR3 loop is CASSVGQGSSGANVLTF.

The chain has TRBV7-9 and TRBJ1-4; the TCRdb D gene call, TRBD1, has no DNA to confirm it. CDR1 is SEHNR and CDR2 is FQNEAQ in the germline V gene (reference sequence). The CDR3 is 14 amino acids. CDR3 residues: CASSLGTRGEKLFF.

The gene calls are TRBV19 and TRBJ2-2; the TRBD1 assignment by TCRdb is unverifiable without DNA. CDR3 length: 18 amino acids. CDR1 is LNHDA and CDR2 is SQIVND in the germline V gene (reference sequence). The CDR3 loop reads CASTLQRELFANTGELFF. The full variable domain, rest sourced from reference TRBV19 and TRBJ2-2, is DGGITQSPKYLFRKEGQNVTLSCEQNLNHDAMYWYRQDPGQGLRLIYYSQIVNDFQKGDIAEGYSVSREKKESFPLTVTSAQKNPTAFYLCASTLQRELFANTGELFFGEGSRLTVL.